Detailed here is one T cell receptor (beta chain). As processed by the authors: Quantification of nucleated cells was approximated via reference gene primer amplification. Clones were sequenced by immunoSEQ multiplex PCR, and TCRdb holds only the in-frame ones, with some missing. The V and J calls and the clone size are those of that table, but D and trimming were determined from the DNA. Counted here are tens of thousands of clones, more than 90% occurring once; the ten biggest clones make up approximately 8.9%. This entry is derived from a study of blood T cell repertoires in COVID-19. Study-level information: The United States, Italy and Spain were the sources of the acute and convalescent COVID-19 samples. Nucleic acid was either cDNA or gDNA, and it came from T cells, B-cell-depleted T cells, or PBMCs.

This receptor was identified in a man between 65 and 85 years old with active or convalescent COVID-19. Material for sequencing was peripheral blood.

The CDR3 nucleotides read TGTGCCAGTAGTCGGGCGGGGGGCCTCCCCTACGAGCAGTACTTC. As protein: CASSRAGGLPYEQYF. V usage is TRBV19 and J usage is TRBJ2-7, with TRBD2 identical over 8 bases. Per the germline V gene, CDR1 is LNHDA and CDR2 is SQIVND (reference sequence). Losses at the gene ends were 5 bases for V and 2 bases for J; bases not matched to a gene: 8. The CDR3 covers 15 residues.